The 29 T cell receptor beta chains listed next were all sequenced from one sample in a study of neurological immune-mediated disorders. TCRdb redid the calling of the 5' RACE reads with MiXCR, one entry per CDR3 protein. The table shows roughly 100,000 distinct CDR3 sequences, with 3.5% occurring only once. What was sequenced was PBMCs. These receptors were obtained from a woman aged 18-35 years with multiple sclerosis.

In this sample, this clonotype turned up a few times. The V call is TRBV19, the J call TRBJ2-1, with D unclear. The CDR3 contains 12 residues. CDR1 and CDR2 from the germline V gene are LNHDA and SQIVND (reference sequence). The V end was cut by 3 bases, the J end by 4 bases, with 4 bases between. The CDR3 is CASSIPYNEQFF. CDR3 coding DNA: TGTGCCAGTAGTATTCCATACAATGAGCAGTTCTTC.

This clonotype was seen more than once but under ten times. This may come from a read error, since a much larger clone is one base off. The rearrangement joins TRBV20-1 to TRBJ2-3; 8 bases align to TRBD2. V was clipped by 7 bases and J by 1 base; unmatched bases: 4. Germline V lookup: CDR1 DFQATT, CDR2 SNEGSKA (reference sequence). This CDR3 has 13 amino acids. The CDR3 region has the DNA TGCAGTGAATCCGGGGGGGGCACAGATACGCAGTATTTT. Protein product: CSESGGGTDTQYF.

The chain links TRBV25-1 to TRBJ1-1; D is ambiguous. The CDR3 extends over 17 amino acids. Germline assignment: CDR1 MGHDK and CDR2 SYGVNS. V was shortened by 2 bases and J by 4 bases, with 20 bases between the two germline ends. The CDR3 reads CASSEPFKGGDSTEAFF. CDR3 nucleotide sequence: TGTGCCAGCAGTGAACCGTTTAAAGGAGGAGATAGCACTGAAGCTTTCTTT.

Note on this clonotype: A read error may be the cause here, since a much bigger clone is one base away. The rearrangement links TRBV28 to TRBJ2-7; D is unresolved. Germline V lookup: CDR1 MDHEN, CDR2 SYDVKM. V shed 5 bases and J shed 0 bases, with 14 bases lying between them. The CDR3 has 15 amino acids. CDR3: CASSMNSPSSYEQYF. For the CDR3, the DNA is TGTGCCAGCAGTATGAATAGCCCAAGCTCCTACGAGCAGTACTTC.

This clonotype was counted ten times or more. The CDR3 coding sequence is TGTGCCAGCAGCTTGGGGCCAAATCAGCCCCAGCATTTT. This encodes CASSLGPNQPQHF. The chain links TRBV5-6 to TRBJ1-5, with D unclear. V lost 0 bases, J lost 4 bases, and 5 bases lay in between. Germline V gives CDR1 SGHDT, CDR2 YYEEEE. The length of the CDR3 is 13 residues.

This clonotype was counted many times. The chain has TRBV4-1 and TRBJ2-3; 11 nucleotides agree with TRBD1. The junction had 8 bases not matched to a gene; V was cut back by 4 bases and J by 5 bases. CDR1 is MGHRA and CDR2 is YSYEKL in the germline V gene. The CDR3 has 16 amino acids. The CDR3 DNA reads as TGCGCCAGCAGCCGGTGGACAGGGGGCGGAGAAGATACGCAGTATTTT. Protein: CASSRWTGGGEDTQYF.

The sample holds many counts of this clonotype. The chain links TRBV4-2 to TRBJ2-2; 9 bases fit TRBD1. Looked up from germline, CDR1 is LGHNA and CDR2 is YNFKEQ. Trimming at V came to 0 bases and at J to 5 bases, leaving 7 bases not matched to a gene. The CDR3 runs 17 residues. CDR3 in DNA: TGTGCCAGCAGCCAAGAGATAGACAGGGGGGGGACCGGGGAGCTGTTTTTT. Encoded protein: CASSQEIDRGGTGELFF.

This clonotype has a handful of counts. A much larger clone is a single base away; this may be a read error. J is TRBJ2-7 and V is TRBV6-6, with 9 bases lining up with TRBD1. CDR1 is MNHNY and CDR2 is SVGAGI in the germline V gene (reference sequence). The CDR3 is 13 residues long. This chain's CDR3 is CASAGTGLYEKYF. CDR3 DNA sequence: TGTGCCAGCGCGGGGACAGGGTTGTACGAGAAGTACTTC.

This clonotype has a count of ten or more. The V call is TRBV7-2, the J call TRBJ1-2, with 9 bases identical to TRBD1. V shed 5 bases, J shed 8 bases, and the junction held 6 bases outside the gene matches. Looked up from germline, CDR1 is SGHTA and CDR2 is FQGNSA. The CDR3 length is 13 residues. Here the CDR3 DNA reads TGTGCCAGCAGCCTACAGGGGGCGCCAGGCTACACCTTC. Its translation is CASSLQGAPGYTF.

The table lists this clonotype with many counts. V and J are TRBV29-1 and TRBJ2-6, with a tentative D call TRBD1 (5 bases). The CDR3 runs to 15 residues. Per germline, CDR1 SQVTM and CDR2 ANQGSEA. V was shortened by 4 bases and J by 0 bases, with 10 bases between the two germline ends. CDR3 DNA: TGCAGCGTTGTGCAGGGCCACTCTGGGGCCAACGTCCTGACTTTC. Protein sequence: CSVVQGHSGANVLTF.

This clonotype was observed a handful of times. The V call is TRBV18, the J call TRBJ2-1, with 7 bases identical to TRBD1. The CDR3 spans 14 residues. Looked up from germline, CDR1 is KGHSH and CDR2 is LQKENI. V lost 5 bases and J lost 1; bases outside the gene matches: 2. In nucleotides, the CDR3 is TGTGCCAGCTCAGGGACAGATTCCTACAATGAGCAGTTCTTC. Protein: CASSGTDSYNEQFF. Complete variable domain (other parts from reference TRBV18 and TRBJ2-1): NAGVMQNPRHLVRRRGQEARLRCSPMKGHSHVYWYRQLPEEGLKFMVYLQKENIIDESGMPKERFSAEFPKEGPSILRIQQVVRGDSAAYFCASSGTDSYNEQFFGPGTRLTVL.

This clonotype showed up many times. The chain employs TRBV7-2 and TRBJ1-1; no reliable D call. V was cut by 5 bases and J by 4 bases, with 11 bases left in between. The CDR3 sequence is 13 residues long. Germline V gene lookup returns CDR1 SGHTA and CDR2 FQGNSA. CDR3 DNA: TGTGCCAGCAGCGAACGGTCGCCCACTGAAGCTTTCTTT. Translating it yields CASSERSPTEAFF.

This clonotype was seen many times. The CDR3 loop is CASSQAEGAVGYTF. The CDR3 region has the DNA TGTGCCAGCAGCCAAGCGGAGGGGGCGGTTGGCTACACCTTC. This chain connects TRBV3-1 to TRBJ1-2, with 7 positions matching TRBD1. The CDR3 runs to 14 residues. J gave up 7 bases and V 1 base, and 6 bases lay outside the gene matches. Germline V CDR1 and CDR2: LGHDT, YNNKEL (reference sequence).

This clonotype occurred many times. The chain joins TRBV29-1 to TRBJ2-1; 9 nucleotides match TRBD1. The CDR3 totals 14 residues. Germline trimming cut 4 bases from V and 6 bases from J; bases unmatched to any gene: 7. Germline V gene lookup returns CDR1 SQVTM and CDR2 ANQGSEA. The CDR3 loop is CSVGWDRVGNEQFF. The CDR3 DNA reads TGCAGCGTTGGATGGGACAGGGTGGGCAATGAGCAGTTCTTC.

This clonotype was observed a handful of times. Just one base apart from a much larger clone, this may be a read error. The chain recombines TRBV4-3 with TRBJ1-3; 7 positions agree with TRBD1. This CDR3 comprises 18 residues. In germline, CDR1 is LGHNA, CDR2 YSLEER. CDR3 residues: CASSQIGGGGQYGKTIYF. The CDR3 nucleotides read TGCGCCAGCAGCCAGATAGGGGGCGGCGGCCAATATGGAAAAACCATATATTTT.

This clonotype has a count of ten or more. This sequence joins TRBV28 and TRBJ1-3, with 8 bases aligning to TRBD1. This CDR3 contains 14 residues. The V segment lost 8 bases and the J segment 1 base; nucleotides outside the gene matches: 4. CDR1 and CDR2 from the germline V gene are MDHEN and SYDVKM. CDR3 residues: CASLTGGSGNTIYF. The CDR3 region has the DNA TGTGCCAGCCTTACAGGGGGATCTGGAAACACCATATATTTT.

The CDR3 DNA sequence: TGCGCCAGCAGTGGGGCCAGTGGGAACGAGCAGTACTTC. It is translated as CASSGASGNEQYF. The J gene is TRBJ2-7, the V gene TRBV10-1; D gene uncertain. V lost 4 bases to trimming and J lost 5 bases, with 12 bases between them. Germline loops: CDR1 WNHNN, CDR2 SYGVQD (reference sequence). This CDR3 has 13 amino acids.

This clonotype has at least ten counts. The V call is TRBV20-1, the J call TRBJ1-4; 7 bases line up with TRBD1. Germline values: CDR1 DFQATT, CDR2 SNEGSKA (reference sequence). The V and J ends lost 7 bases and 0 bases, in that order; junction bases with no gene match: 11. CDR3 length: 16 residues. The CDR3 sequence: CSVGRGTSTTNEKLFF. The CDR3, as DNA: TGCAGTGTGGGCAGGGGGACCTCAACAACTAATGAAAAACTGTTTTTT.

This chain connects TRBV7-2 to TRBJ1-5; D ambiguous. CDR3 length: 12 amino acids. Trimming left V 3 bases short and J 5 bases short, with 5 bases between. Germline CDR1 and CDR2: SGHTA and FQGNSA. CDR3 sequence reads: CASSFGHQPQHF. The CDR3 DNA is TGTGCCAGCAGCTTCGGACATCAGCCCCAGCATTTT.

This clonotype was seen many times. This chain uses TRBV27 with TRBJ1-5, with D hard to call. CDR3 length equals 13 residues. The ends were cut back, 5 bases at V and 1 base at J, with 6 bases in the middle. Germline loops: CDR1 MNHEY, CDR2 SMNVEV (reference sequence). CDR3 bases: TGTGCCAGCAGTACAAGAAGCAATCAGCCCCAGCATTTT. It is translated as CASSTRSNQPQHF.

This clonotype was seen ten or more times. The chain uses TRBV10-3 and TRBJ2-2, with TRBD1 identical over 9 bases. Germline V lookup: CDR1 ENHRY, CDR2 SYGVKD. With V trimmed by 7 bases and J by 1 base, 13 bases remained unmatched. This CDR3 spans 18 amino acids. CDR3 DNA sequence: TGTGCCATCACCCAAGTACCGGGACAGGGTAGGAACACCGGGGAGCTGTTTTTT. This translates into CAITQVPGQGRNTGELFF.

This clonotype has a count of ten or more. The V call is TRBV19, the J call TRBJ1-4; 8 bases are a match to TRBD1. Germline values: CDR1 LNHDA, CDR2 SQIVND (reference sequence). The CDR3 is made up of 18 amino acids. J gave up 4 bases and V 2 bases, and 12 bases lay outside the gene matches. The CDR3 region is CASSILGTGLPYNEKLFF. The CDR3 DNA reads TGTGCCAGTAGTATATTAGGGACAGGACTACCTTATAATGAAAAACTGTTTTTT.

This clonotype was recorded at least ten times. The CDR3 is CASSRGSGGLSTDTQYF. The CDR3 nucleotides are TGTGCCAGCAGCCGGGGGAGCGGGGGCCTAAGCACAGATACGCAGTATTTT. The chain is built from TRBV12-3 or TRBV12-4 and TRBJ2-3, with 8 bases lining up with TRBD2. With V trimmed by 6 bases and J by 0 bases, 11 bases remained unmatched. The CDR3 is made up of 17 amino acids.

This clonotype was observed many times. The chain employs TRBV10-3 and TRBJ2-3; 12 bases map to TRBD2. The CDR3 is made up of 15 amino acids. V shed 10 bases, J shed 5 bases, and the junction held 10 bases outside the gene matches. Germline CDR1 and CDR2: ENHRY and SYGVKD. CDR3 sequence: CATLTSGRGIDTQYF. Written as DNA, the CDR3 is TGTGCCACCTTGACTAGCGGGAGAGGTATAGATACGCAGTATTTT.

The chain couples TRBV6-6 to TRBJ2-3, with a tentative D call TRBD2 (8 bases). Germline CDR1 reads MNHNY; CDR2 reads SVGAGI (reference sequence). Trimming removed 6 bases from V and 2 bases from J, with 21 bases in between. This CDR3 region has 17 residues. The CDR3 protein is CASSSELAGTDTDTQYF. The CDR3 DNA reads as TGTGCCAGCAGCTCCGAATTAGCGGGGACAGACACAGATACGCAGTATTTT.

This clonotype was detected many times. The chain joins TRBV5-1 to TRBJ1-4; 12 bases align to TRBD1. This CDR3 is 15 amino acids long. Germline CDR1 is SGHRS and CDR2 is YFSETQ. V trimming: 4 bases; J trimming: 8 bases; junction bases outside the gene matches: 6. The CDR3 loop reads CASSDAGTGGEKLFF. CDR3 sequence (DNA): TGCGCCAGCAGCGACGCCGGGACAGGGGGCGAAAAACTGTTTTTT.

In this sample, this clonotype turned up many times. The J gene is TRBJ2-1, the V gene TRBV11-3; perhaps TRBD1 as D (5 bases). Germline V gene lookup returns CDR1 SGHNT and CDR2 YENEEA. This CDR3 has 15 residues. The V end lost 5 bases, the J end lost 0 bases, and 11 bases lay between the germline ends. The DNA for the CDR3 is TGTGCCAGCAGCCCTCAGGGCTCCTCCTACAATGAGCAGTTCTTC. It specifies CASSPQGSSYNEQFF.

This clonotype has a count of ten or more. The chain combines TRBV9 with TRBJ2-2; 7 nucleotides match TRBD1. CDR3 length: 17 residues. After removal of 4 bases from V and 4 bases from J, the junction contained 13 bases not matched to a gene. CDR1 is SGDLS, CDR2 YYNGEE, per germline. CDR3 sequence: CASSPNPGGPATGELFF. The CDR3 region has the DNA TGTGCCAGCAGCCCAAACCCAGGGGGACCTGCCACCGGGGAGCTGTTTTTT.

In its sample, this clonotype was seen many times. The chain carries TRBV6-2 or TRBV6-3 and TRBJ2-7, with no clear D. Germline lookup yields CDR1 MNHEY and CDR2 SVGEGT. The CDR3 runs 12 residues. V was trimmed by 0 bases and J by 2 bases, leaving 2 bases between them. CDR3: CASSYSAYEQYF. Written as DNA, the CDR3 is TGTGCCAGCAGTTACTCCGCCTACGAGCAGTACTTC.